Each of the 20 T cell receptor beta chains below was sequenced from the same sample in a study of T cell responses to AZD1222 COVID-19 vaccine. The protocol was immunoSEQ multiplex PCR, while the TCRdb copy is restricted to in-frame clones and leaves out a portion. The table lists roughly 120,000 clones, around 90% of them singletons. Sequences were derived from peripheral blood, sampled on day 0 of AZD1222 vaccination. The receptors derive from an adult in good health.

This chain links TRBV24-1 with TRBJ1-3; the D is unclear. Germline values: CDR1 KGHDR, CDR2 SFDVKD. The CDR3 covers 15 residues. V was trimmed by 0 bases and J by 3 bases, leaving 8 bases between them. CDR3 residues: CATSDLRENGNTIYF. In nucleotides, the CDR3 is TGTGCCACCAGTGATTTGCGAGAGAATGGAAACACCATATATTTT.

This rearrangement joins TRBV29-1 to TRBJ1-2; D ambiguous. CDR3 length equals 12 residues. The germline gives CDR1 SQVTM, CDR2 ANQGSEA. Trimming took off 1 base at V and 4 bases at J, with 7 bases between the two ends. The CDR3 loop reads CSVEVTGYGYTF. The CDR3 DNA reads TGCAGCGTTGAAGTGACGGGCTATGGCTACACCTTC.

This clone was counted a few times. Other DNA sequences in this sample translate to the same CDR3. J is TRBJ2-2 and V is TRBV7-9; unclear D gene. Germline CDR1 and CDR2: SEHNR and FQNEAQ (reference sequence). This CDR3 spans 12 amino acids. Between the trimmed V and J ends, which lost 5 bases and 3 bases, there was a span of 4 bases. CDR3 nucleotides: TGTGCCAGCAGCCCGTACACCGGGGAGCTGTTTTTT. Protein sequence: CASSPYTGELFF.

This chain joins TRBV18 and TRBJ1-6, with 8 bases lining up with TRBD1. This CDR3 has 16 amino acids. V gave up 3 bases and J gave up 14 bases; unmatched junction bases: 15. CDR1 and CDR2 from the germline V gene are KGHSH and LQKENI. The CDR3 DNA is TGTGCCAGCTCACCGATCGAGGGACAGGCTGGGTTCACCCTCCACTTT. Protein: CASSPIEGQAGFTLHF.

This chain uses TRBV5-6 with TRBJ2-7, with no clear D. This CDR3 comprises 13 residues. The germline CDR1 and CDR2 sequences are SGHDT and YYEEEE. The V gene lost 5 bases and the J gene lost 1 base, with 10 bases spanning the gap. Written as DNA, the CDR3 is TGTGCCAGCAGTGCGGTGGGATCCTACGAGCAGTACTTC. Translated, it gives CASSAVGSYEQYF.

The rearrangement uses TRBV27 and TRBJ2-1; 9 bases map to TRBD2. CDR1 and CDR2 (germline): MNHEY, SMNVEV (reference sequence). The CDR3 runs 14 residues. Trimming at V came to 7 bases and at J to 9 bases, leaving 10 bases not matched to a gene. The CDR3 DNA reads TGTGCCAGCATCCGAAGGCCAGCGGGAGGTGAGCAGTTCTTC. This sequence encodes CASIRRPAGGEQFF.

The genes are TRBV6-5 and TRBJ2-2; perhaps TRBD1 as D (6 bases). Germline lookup yields CDR1 MNHEY and CDR2 SVGAGI. V was cut by 10 bases and J by 3 bases, with 15 bases left in between. The CDR3 sequence is 14 residues long. The chain's CDR3 is CANRDRIDTGELFF. CDR3 in DNA: TGTGCCAACCGCGACAGGATTGACACCGGGGAGCTGTTTTTT.

CDR3 coding DNA: TGTGCCAGCAAGGCAGGGCCCTATCAGCCCCAGCATTTT. Its translation is CASKAGPYQPQHF. The genes are TRBV12-3 or TRBV12-4 and TRBJ1-5; D is perhaps TRBD1 (5 bases). V dropped 7 bases and J dropped 5 bases, with 12 bases sitting between them. This CDR3 is 13 amino acids long.

The rearrangement uses TRBV3-1 (or the pseudogene TRBV3-2) and TRBJ2-2; 8 positions match TRBD2. V gave up 4 bases and J gave up 2 bases; unmatched junction bases: 9. CDR3 length: 17 residues. In germline, CDR1 is LGHDT, CDR2 YNNKEL (reference sequence). CDR3 protein: CASSPGTGGPNTGELFF. The CDR3 region has the DNA TGTGCCAGCAGCCCAGGGACGGGAGGGCCCAACACCGGGGAGCTGTTTTTT.

The chain joins TRBV9 to TRBJ2-6; weak D call: TRBD1 (5 bases). This CDR3 is built from 18 residues. Deletions cut 0 bases from V and 0 bases from J, with 13 bases between. Germline-derived CDR1 and CDR2 are SGDLS and YYNGEE. The CDR3 spells CASSVAVGADSGANVLTF. The DNA for the CDR3 is TGTGCCAGCAGCGTAGCCGTTGGGGCAGACTCTGGGGCCAACGTCCTGACTTTC.

This chain links TRBV9 with TRBJ1-3; 7 bases agree with TRBD1. Germline CDR1 and CDR2: SGDLS and YYNGEE. CDR3 length equals 17 residues. J lost 2 bases, V lost 0 bases, and 8 bases had no gene match. CDR3 in amino acids: CASSVVGTGTAGNTIYF. CDR3 coding DNA: TGTGCCAGCAGCGTAGTCGGGACCGGGACAGCTGGAAACACCATATATTTT.

This chain links TRBV3-1 (or the pseudogene TRBV3-2) with TRBJ1-6; TRBD1 might be the D (6 bases). Germline V CDR1 and CDR2: LGHDT, YNNKEL (reference sequence). V gave up 0 bases and J gave up 9 bases, with 12 bases separating them. The CDR3 totals 15 residues. The CDR3 region is CASSQDGGATSPLHF. The CDR3 nucleotides are TGTGCCAGCAGCCAAGATGGGGGCGCGACTTCACCCCTCCACTTT.

The rearrangement joins TRBV24-1 to TRBJ2-2; D not certain. This CDR3 comprises 17 residues. The germline V gene encodes CDR1 KGHDR and CDR2 SFDVKD. Trimming took 2 bases from V and 2 from J, leaving 14 bases between them. This chain's CDR3 is CATSDSRRTLNTGELFF. The CDR3 DNA follows: TGTGCCACCAGTGATTCCCGACGGACCTTAAACACCGGGGAGCTGTTTTTT.

The chain employs TRBV24-1 and TRBJ1-5; tentative D call: TRBD1 (6 bases). Trimming shortened V by 6 bases and J by 2 bases, and 13 bases separated the two germline ends. Germline V CDR1 and CDR2: KGHDR, SFDVKD. The CDR3 extends over 15 amino acids. The CDR3 protein is CATSPTGSGNQPQHF. CDR3 sequence (DNA): TGTGCCACCAGTCCTACAGGGTCGGGCAATCAGCCCCAGCATTTT.

This clone was detected only a few times. V usage is TRBV7-9 and J usage is TRBJ2-7; TRBD2 might be the D (5 bases). Trimming took off 1 base at V and 3 bases at J, with 10 bases between the two ends. Germline CDR1 SEHNR, CDR2 FQNEAQ (reference sequence). The CDR3 runs to 14 residues. The chain's CDR3 is CASSLGPSNYEQYF. CDR3 coding DNA: TGTGCCAGCAGCTTAGGACCTAGCAACTACGAGCAGTACTTC.

V gene TRBV3-1 (or the pseudogene TRBV3-2) combines with J gene TRBJ2-7; D unclear. V dropped 3 bases and J dropped 3 bases, with 9 bases sitting between them. This CDR3 comprises 13 residues. The germline CDR1 and CDR2 sequences are LGHDT and YNNKEL (reference sequence). CDR3 residues: CASSQSSGYEQYF. DNA of the CDR3: TGTGCCAGCAGCCAGTCGTCGGGCTACGAGCAGTACTTC.

The chain couples TRBV6-5 to TRBJ2-5; TRBD2 agrees at 9 bases. The V segment lost 7 bases and the J segment 2 bases; nucleotides outside the gene matches: 8. CDR1 MNHEY and CDR2 SVGAGI come from the germline V gene. The CDR3 has 15 amino acids. CDR3 DNA: TGTGCCAGCACCGAAATGACTAGCGGACAAGAGACCCAGTACTTC. Translation gives CASTEMTSGQETQYF.

The chain combines TRBV4-1 with TRBJ2-1; TRBD2 agrees at 7 bases. From germline, CDR1 is MGHRA and CDR2 YSYEKL. The CDR3 covers 14 residues. Trimming at V came to 4 bases and at J to 7 bases, leaving 7 bases not matched to a gene. CDR3 protein: CASSPGPLANEQFF. As DNA, the CDR3 is TGCGCCAGCAGCCCGGGCCCACTAGCGAATGAGCAGTTCTTC.

The rearrangement uses TRBV7-3 and TRBJ2-1, with a possible D match to TRBD2 (6 bases). This CDR3 region has 13 residues. The V gene's germline CDR1 is SGHTA and CDR2 FQGTGA. V lost 2 bases, J lost 13 bases, and 15 bases lay in between. The CDR3 DNA reads as TGTGCCAGCAGCTTAGCAGGCAGGGACTTCCAGTTCTTC. This gives the protein CASSLAGRDFQFF.

J is TRBJ1-2 and V is TRBV9; D not resolved. The CDR3 is 15 amino acids. CDR1 and CDR2 (germline): SGDLS, YYNGEE. The V end was cut by 7 bases, the J end by 2 bases, with 18 bases between. CDR3 nucleotide sequence: TGTGCCAGCGGAGGCGTGGGGAGGGTGAACTATGGCTACACCTTC. Translating gives CASGGVGRVNYGYTF.